A single sample is the source of the 13 T cell receptor beta chains below, sequenced in a study of T cell clonotyping in hematopoietic cell transplantation. Time point: recipient sample about 28 days before transplant, after cytoreduction. Method: immunoSEQ multiplex PCR; TCRdb's copy keeps in-frame clones and lacks some. The sample lists about 29,000 clones; 60% to 85% were seen once. Sequenced material: peripheral blood mononuclear cells, taken before stem cell transplant. These TCRs come from a woman aged 25 to 39 with chronic myeloid leukemia. Some clones in this sample may be carry-over from other donors' samples.

V and J are TRBV27 and TRBJ2-3, with 8 bases identical to TRBD2. The V and J ends lost 6 bases and 0 bases, in that order; junction bases with no gene match: 5. The CDR3 is made up of 15 amino acids. Germline V gene lookup returns CDR1 MNHEY and CDR2 SMNVEV (reference sequence). The CDR3 sequence is CASRPGTRSTDTQYF. In DNA form, the CDR3 reads TGTGCCAGCAGGCCGGGGACTAGGAGCACAGATACGCAGTATTTT.

This clone showed up just a few times. The CDR3 bases are TGTGCAATCAGGGGGGGTAGCGGGGTAATTATCTACAATGAGCAGTTCTTC. It encodes CAIRGGSGVIIYNEQFF. The chain joins TRBV7-8 to TRBJ2-1; tentative D call: TRBD2 (8 bases). The CDR3 is 17 amino acids. Germline CDR1 SGHVS, CDR2 FQNEAQ. Full variable domain (outside the CDR3, taken from reference TRBV7-8 and TRBJ2-1): GAGVSQSPRYKVAKRGQDVALRCDPISGHVSLFWYQQALGQGPEFLTYFQNEAQLDKSGLPSDRFFAERPEGSVSTLKIQRTQQEDSAVYLCAIRGGSGVIIYNEQFFGPGTRLTVL.

V gene TRBV5-1 combines with J gene TRBJ2-2, with D possibly matching TRBD1 (5 bases). Trimming pared 2 bases from V and 4 bases from J, leaving 9 bases between. In germline, CDR1 is SGHRS, CDR2 YFSETQ. The CDR3 is made up of 14 amino acids. The chain's CDR3 is CASSLDRLTGELFF. The CDR3 DNA reads TGCGCCAGCAGCTTAGACAGACTCACCGGGGAGCTGTTTTTT.

V is TRBV5-6 and J is TRBJ1-5; D gene uncertain. The germline CDR1 and CDR2 sequences are SGHDT and YYEEEE. V was cut by 1 base and J by 4 bases, with 9 bases left in between. The CDR3 has 14 residues. This chain's CDR3 is CASSLIRSNQPQHF. The DNA for the CDR3 is TGTGCCAGCAGCTTGATAAGGTCGAATCAGCCCCAGCATTTT.

This chain links TRBV9 with TRBJ1-1; D gene ambiguous. Looked up from germline, CDR1 is SGDLS and CDR2 is YYNGEE. The CDR3 runs 14 residues. The V end was cut by 0 bases, the J end by 5 bases, with 11 bases between. CDR3 region: CASSVAGSQTEAFF. DNA for the CDR3: TGTGCCAGCAGCGTAGCTGGGAGCCAAACTGAAGCTTTCTTT.

This clone occurred once. J is TRBJ2-5 and V is TRBV5-1; D gene uncertain. V was cut by 0 bases and J by 5 bases, with 8 bases left in between. CDR3 size: 13 residues. Germline V gene data show CDR1 as SGHRS and CDR2 as YFSETQ. Here the CDR3 DNA reads TGCGCCAGCAGCTTGGAGCTGGGGGAGACCCAGTACTTC. Encoded protein: CASSLELGETQYF.

This clone appeared a few times. The chain joins TRBV7-2 to TRBJ2-3; possibly TRBD1 or TRBD2 for D (7 bases each). The CDR3 totals 14 residues. Germline V gene lookup returns CDR1 SGHTA and CDR2 FQGNSA. The V end lost 8 bases, the J end lost 6 bases, and 18 bases lay between the germline ends. As DNA, the CDR3 is TGTGCCAGCTGGACAGGCGGGGGTGGGGATACGCAGTATTTT. It codes for CASWTGGGGDTQYF.

In this sample, this clone turned up once. The rearrangement links TRBV6-7 to TRBJ2-7, with 8 bases identical to TRBD1. TRBV6-7 is an open reading frame whose function is uncertain. J lost 4 bases, V lost 10 bases, and 9 bases had no gene match. CDR3 size: 13 residues. The CDR3 nucleotides are TGTGCCATTTACCGGGACAGGTTTTACGAGCAGTACGTC. Its protein is CAIYRDRFYEQYV.

The rearrangement links TRBV30 to TRBJ1-2; D remains unclear. Trimming left V 3 bases short and J 8 bases short, with 19 bases between. The CDR3 length is 14 residues. Germline assignment: CDR1 GTSNPN and CDR2 SVGIG (reference sequence). The CDR3 bases are TGTGCCTGGAGCGTAAATTCCATTCGGTGGGGCTACACCTTC. The encoded protein is CAWSVNSIRWGYTF.

This clone was counted once. The V and J genes are TRBV9 and TRBJ1-5; 12 nucleotides line up with TRBD1. CDR1 and CDR2 from the germline V gene are SGDLS and YYNGEE. The J segment lost 7 bases and the V segment lost 4 bases, leaving 6 bases of the junction unmatched. The CDR3 length is 15 residues. CDR3 nucleotides: TGTGCCAGCAGCCCGGGGACAGGGGGCGGGCAGCCCCAGCATTTT. It yields the protein CASSPGTGGGQPQHF.

V is TRBV30 and J is TRBJ2-3, with TRBD2 identical over 8 bases. This CDR3 is built from 14 residues. Trimming at V came to 4 bases and at J to 5 bases, leaving 8 bases not matched to a gene. The germline V gene has CDR1 GTSNPN and CDR2 SVGIG (reference sequence). CDR3 DNA: TGTGCCTGGATGGGCAAGCGGGGGCGAGATACGCAGTATTTT. Its translation is CAWMGKRGRDTQYF.

The rearrangement links TRBV4-3 to TRBJ2-1, with 9 bases identical to TRBD1. CDR1 and CDR2 from the germline V gene are LGHNA and YSLEER. CDR3 size: 17 residues. The V gene end was trimmed by 5 bases and the J gene end by 0 bases; junction bases not matched to a gene: 8. The CDR3 spells CASSSGTGSSSYNEQFF. The DNA of the CDR3 is TGCGCCAGCAGCTCCGGGACAGGGTCCAGCTCCTACAATGAGCAGTTCTTC.

This clone was found once. The rearrangement links TRBV14 to TRBJ2-3; D perhaps matches TRBD2 (5 bases). Germline CDR1 reads SGHDN; CDR2 reads FVKESK. V lost 1 base and J 6 bases, leaving 17 bases between the germline ends. The length of the CDR3 is 16 residues. The CDR3 sequence: CASSQVEASRADTQYF. CDR3 coding DNA: TGTGCCAGCAGCCAAGTTGAGGCTAGCCGTGCGGATACGCAGTATTTT. The complete variable domain, with remaining parts taken from reference TRBV14 and TRBJ2-3, reads EAGVTQFPSHSVIEKGQTVTLRCDPISGHDNLYWYRRVMGKEIKFLLHFVKESKQDESGMPNNRFLAERTGGTYSTLKVQPAELEDSGVYFCASSQVEASRADTQYFGPGTRLTVL.